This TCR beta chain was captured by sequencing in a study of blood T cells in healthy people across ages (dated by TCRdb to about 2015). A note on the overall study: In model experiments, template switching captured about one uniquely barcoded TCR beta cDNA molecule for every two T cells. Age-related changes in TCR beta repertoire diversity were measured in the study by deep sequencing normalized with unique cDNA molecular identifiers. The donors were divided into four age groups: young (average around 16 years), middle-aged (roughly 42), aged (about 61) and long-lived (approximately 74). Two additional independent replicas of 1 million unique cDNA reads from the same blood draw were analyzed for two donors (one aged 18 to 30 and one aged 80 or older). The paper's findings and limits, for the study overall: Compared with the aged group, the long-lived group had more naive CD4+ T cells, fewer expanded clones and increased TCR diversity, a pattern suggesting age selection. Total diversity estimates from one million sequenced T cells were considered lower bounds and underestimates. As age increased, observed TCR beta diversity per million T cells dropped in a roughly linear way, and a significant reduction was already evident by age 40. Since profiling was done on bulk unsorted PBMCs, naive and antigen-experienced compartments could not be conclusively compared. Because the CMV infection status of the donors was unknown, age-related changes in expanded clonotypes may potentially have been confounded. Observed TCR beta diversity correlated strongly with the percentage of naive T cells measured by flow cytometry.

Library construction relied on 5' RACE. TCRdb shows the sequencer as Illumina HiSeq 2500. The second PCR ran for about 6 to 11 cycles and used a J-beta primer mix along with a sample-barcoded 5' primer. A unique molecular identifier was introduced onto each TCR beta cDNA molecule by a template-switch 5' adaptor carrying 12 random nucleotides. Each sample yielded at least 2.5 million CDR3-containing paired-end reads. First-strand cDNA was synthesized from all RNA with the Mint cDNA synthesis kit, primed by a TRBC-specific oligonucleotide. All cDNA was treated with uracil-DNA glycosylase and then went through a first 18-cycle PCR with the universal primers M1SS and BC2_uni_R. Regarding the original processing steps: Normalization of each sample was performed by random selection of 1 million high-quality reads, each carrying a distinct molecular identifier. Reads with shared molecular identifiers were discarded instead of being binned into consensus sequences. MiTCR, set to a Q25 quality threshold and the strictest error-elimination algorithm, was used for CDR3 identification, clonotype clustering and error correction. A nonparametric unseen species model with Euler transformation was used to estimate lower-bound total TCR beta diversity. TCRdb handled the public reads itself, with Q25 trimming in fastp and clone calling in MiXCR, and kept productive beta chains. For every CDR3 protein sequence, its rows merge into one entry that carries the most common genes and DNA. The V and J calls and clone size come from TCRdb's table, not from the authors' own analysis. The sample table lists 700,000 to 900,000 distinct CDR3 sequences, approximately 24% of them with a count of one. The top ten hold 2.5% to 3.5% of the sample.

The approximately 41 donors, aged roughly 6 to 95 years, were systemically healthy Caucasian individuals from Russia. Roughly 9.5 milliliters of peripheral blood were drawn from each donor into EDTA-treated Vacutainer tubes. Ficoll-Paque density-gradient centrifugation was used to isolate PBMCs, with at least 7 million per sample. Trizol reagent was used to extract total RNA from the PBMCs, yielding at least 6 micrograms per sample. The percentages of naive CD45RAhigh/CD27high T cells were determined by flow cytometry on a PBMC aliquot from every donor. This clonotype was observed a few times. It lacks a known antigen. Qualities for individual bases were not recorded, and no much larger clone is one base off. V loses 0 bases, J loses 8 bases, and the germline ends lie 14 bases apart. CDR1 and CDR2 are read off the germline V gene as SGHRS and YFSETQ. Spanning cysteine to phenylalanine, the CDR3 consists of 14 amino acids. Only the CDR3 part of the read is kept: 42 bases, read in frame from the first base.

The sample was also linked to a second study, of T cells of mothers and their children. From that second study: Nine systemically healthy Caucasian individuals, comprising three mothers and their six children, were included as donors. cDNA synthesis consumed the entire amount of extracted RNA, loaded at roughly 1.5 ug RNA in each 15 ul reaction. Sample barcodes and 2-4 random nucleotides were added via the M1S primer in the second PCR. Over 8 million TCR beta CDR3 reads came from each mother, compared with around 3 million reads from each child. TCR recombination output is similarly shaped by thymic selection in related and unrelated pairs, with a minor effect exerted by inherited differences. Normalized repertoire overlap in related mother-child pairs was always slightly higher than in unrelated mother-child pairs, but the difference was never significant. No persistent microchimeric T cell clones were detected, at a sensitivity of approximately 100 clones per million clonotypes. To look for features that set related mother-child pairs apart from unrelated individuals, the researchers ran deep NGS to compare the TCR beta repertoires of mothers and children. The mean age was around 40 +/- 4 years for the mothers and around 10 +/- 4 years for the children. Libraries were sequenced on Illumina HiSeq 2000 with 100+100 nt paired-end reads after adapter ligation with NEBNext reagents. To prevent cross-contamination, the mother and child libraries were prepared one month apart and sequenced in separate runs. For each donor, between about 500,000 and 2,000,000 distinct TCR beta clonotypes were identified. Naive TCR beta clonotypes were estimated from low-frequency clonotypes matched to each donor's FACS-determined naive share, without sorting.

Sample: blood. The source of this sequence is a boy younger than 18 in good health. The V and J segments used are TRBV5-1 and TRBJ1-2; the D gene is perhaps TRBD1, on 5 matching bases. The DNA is TGCGCCAGCAGCTTGGACGGGGACGCCCGAGGCTACACCTTC. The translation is CASSLDGDARGYTF.